These 28 T cell receptor beta chains were all obtained from the same sample, sequenced in a study of cytotoxic CD8 clonotypes in ibrutinib-treated CLL. Using immunoSEQ multiplex PCR, the repertoire was profiled, and TCRdb retains in-frame clones only, with some absent. The sample records roughly 51,000 clones, around 53% being singletons. Sequenced here: PBMCs, sampled after 12 months of ibrutinib treatment. The receptors stem from a human donor with chronic lymphocytic leukemia.

The chain has TRBV27 and TRBJ2-7, with 13 positions matching TRBD2. CDR3 length: 16 residues. V dropped 8 bases and J dropped 4; count of bases not matched to a gene: 11. Germline values: CDR1 MNHEY, CDR2 SMNVEV (reference sequence). The CDR3 bases are TGTGCCAGCGGATCTCCGGGACTAGCGGGAACATACGAGCAGTACTTC. It codes for CASGSPGLAGTYEQYF.

This clone has a handful of counts. This chain joins TRBV7-6 and TRBJ2-1; 8 nucleotides agree with TRBD2. V was pared by 1 base and J by 7 bases, with 6 bases of the junction left unmatched. CDR1 SGHVS and CDR2 FNYEAQ come from the germline V gene. The CDR3 is 15 residues long. The CDR3: CASSLGGGRLNEQFF. CDR3 coding DNA: TGTGCCAGCAGCTTAGGTGGCGGGAGGCTGAATGAGCAGTTCTTC.

The chain combines TRBV7-2 with TRBJ1-2; D is ambiguous. The CDR3 consists of 15 residues. Germline loops: CDR1 SGHTA, CDR2 FQGNSA. V was shortened by 2 bases and J by 2 bases, with 12 bases between the two germline ends. The CDR3 reads CASSLTGLENYGYTF. The CDR3 coding sequence is TGTGCCAGCAGCTTAACCGGGTTGGAGAACTATGGCTACACCTTC.

The V gene is TRBV6-1, the J gene TRBJ1-4; TRBD1 aligns across 7 bases. The V segment lost 2 bases and the J segment 8 bases; nucleotides outside the gene matches: 5. The germline V gene encodes CDR1 MNHNS and CDR2 SASEGT. This CDR3 has 14 residues. CDR3 protein: CASSERQGNEKLFF. CDR3 in DNA: TGTGCCAGCAGTGAACGACAGGGCAACGAAAAACTGTTTTTT.

This clone has just one count. The chain recombines TRBV5-5 with TRBJ1-5; the D gene is possibly TRBD1 (5 bases). The CDR3 length is 15 residues. CDR1 SGHKS and CDR2 YYEKEE come from the germline V gene (reference sequence). The germline V and J ends were trimmed by 4 bases and 5 bases, with 16 bases remaining between them. The CDR3 DNA reads TGTGCCAGCAGCCTCTCGAGAGGGGTCGATCAGCCCCAGCATTTT. Amino acid sequence: CASSLSRGVDQPQHF.

Worth noting for this clone: One end of the junction does not line up with germline, which may come from a read error. The chain combines TRBV7-7 with TRBJ2-5; 8 positions match TRBD2. The V gene's germline CDR1 is SSHAT and CDR2 FNYEAQ (reference sequence). CDR3 length: 14 residues. CDR3 sequence (DNA): TGTGCTAGCAGCTTAAAGCTAGCGGGAGAGACCCAGTACTTC. Amino acids: CASSLKLAGETQYF. The whole variable domain, remainder taken from reference TRBV7-7 and TRBJ2-5, is GAGVSQSPRYKVTKRGQDVTLRCDPISSHATLYWYQQALGQGPEFLTYFNYEAQPDKSGLPSDRFSAERPEGSISTLTIQRTEQRDSAMYRCASSLKLAGETQYFGPGTRLLVL.

The chain joins TRBV11-3 to TRBJ1-2; 7 nucleotides line up with TRBD1. The CDR3 runs 15 residues. J gave up 4 bases and V 4 bases, and 9 bases lay outside the gene matches. Germline V CDR1 and CDR2: SGHNT, YENEEA. CDR3 nucleotide sequence: TGTGCCAGCAGCTCCTCTACAGGGGAGGTCTATGGCTACACCTTC. Protein: CASSSSTGEVYGYTF.

This clone was seen more than once but under ten times. The chain combines TRBV6-1 with TRBJ2-3, with 11 bases matching TRBD2. CDR1 and CDR2 from the germline V gene are MNHNS and SASEGT. CDR3 length: 16 amino acids. With 2 bases clipped from V and 5 bases from J, the junction kept 6 bases outside the gene matches. The CDR3 sequence: CASSELAGGPLDTQYF. CDR3 coding DNA: TGTGCCAGCAGTGAATTAGCGGGAGGGCCCTTAGATACGCAGTATTTT.

The chain recombines TRBV7-9 with TRBJ2-1; 12 nucleotides line up with TRBD2. Germline CDR1 is SEHNR and CDR2 is FQNEAQ (reference sequence). With V trimmed by 5 bases and J by 7 bases, 9 bases remained unmatched. The CDR3 length is 16 residues. The chain's CDR3 is CASSIPLAGGGNEQFF. In DNA form, the CDR3 reads TGTGCCAGCAGCATACCTCTAGCGGGAGGGGGTAATGAGCAGTTCTTC.

The rearrangement joins TRBV7-8 to TRBJ1-5, with unresolved D. This CDR3 comprises 15 residues. Germline-derived CDR1 and CDR2 are SGHVS and FQNEAQ. Trimming stripped 1 base from V and 5 bases from J, with 12 bases between. The CDR3 region has the DNA TGTGCCAGCAGCTTAGATCGGGGTGACTATCAGCCCCAGCATTTT. It yields the protein CASSLDRGDYQPQHF.

The V and J genes are TRBV6-1 and TRBJ2-7; D unresolved. The CDR3 contains 12 residues. CDR1 is MNHNS and CDR2 is SASEGT in the germline V gene. Trimming stripped 10 bases from V and 3 bases from J, with 13 bases between. DNA for the CDR3: TGTGCCATCAGATCTCCCGTCTACGAGCAGTACTTC. Its translation is CAIRSPVYEQYF.

This clone turned up a few times. The chain has TRBV19 and TRBJ1-2; a possible D gene is TRBD1 (6 bases). V gave up 7 bases and J gave up 5 bases, with 23 bases separating them. This CDR3 comprises 16 residues. Germline assignment: CDR1 LNHDA and CDR2 SQIVND (reference sequence). CDR3 region: CASTSIGQSRLYGYTF. As DNA, the CDR3 is TGTGCCAGTACTTCAATCGGACAGTCCCGCCTATATGGCTACACCTTC.

This chain links TRBV28 with TRBJ1-2; a possible D gene is TRBD1 (5 bases). V was cut by 4 bases and J by 3 bases, with 18 bases left in between. This CDR3 is built from 16 residues. Germline lookup yields CDR1 MDHEN and CDR2 SYDVKM. The CDR3, as DNA: TGTGCCAGCAGTTCCCACGGATCCGGGGCCTACTATGGCTACACCTTC. Protein sequence: CASSSHGSGAYYGYTF.

V gene TRBV4-1 combines with J gene TRBJ1-4, with a weak D call TRBD1 (5 bases). Germline V lookup: CDR1 MGHRA, CDR2 YSYEKL. The V end lost 0 bases, the J end lost 8 bases, and 25 bases lay between the germline ends. The CDR3 runs to 19 residues. The CDR3 nucleotides read TGCGCCAGCAGCCAAGATCAGGGTGTGCCTCCGGTGGGTGCGGAAAAACTGTTTTTT. It specifies CASSQDQGVPPVGAEKLFF.

The chain uses TRBV30 and TRBJ2-1; D might be TRBD1 (8 bases). The germline gives CDR1 GTSNPN, CDR2 SVGIG (reference sequence). Trimming took 5 bases from V and 2 from J, leaving 13 bases between them. This CDR3 comprises 14 residues. CDR3 protein: CAWATGGAYNEQFF. The CDR3 nucleotides are TGTGCCTGGGCAACAGGGGGGGCCTACAATGAGCAGTTCTTC.

The chain links TRBV9 to TRBJ2-7, with TRBD2 identical over 7 bases. The V gene's germline CDR1 is SGDLS and CDR2 YYNGEE. Trimming cost V 3 bases and J 0 bases; bases outside gene matches: 3. There are 14 residues in the CDR3. CDR3 in amino acids: CASSGRGTSYEQYF. CDR3 nucleotides: TGTGCCAGCAGCGGGCGGGGGACCTCCTACGAGCAGTACTTC.

The V call is TRBV7-2, the J call TRBJ2-7, with D unclear. Trimming took off 5 bases at V and 4 bases at J, with 12 bases between the two ends. The length of the CDR3 is 13 residues. Germline V gene sequence: CDR1 SGHTA, CDR2 FQGNSA. This CDR3 is CASSLLTGYEQYF. CDR3 sequence (DNA): TGTGCCAGCAGCCTGCTGACGGGTTACGAGCAGTACTTC.

The chain recombines TRBV28 with TRBJ1-1; maybe TRBD1 (6 bases). The CDR3 totals 13 residues. V was shortened by 6 bases and J by 0 bases, with 8 bases between the two germline ends. From germline, CDR1 is MDHEN and CDR2 SYDVKM. CDR3 DNA sequence: TGTGCCAGCAGCGACAGGATGAACACTGAAGCTTTCTTT. Its protein is CASSDRMNTEAFF.

This clone has more than one count but fewer than ten. V usage is TRBV28 and J usage is TRBJ1-5; 10 bases are a match to TRBD1. This CDR3 is built from 16 residues. Germline V gives CDR1 MDHEN, CDR2 SYDVKM. V lost 5 bases, J lost 3 bases, and 7 bases stayed unmatched. CDR3 sequence reads: CASSPGTGVNNQPQHF. The CDR3 DNA reads as TGTGCCAGCAGTCCCGGGACAGGGGTCAACAATCAGCCCCAGCATTTT.

In its sample, this clone was seen a few times. The gene calls are TRBV10-3 and TRBJ2-1; unclear D gene. Germline V gene sequence: CDR1 ENHRY, CDR2 SYGVKD. This CDR3 spans 14 amino acids. V lost 3 bases and J 6 bases, leaving 12 bases between the germline ends. CDR3 region: CAISDPRFVNEQFF. CDR3 in DNA: TGTGCCATCAGTGACCCAAGATTCGTCAATGAGCAGTTCTTC.

The chain couples TRBV20-1 to TRBJ1-4; D is unclear. Trimming shortened V by 6 bases and J by 8 bases, and 10 bases separated the two germline ends. The V gene's germline CDR1 is DFQATT and CDR2 SNEGSKA (reference sequence). This CDR3 contains 11 residues. The CDR3 DNA is TGCAGTGCAAGACTCCGAGAAAAACTGTTTTTT. Translating it yields CSARLREKLFF.

The rearrangement uses TRBV2 and TRBJ2-1; D call uncertain. The CDR3 has 13 amino acids. Germline-derived CDR1 and CDR2 are SNHLY and FYNNEI. V lost 1 base and J 1 base, leaving 2 bases between the germline ends. The CDR3 region is CASSEVSYNEQFF. CDR3 sequence (DNA): TGTGCCAGCAGTGAAGTATCCTACAATGAGCAGTTCTTC. Combining the CDR3 with reference TRBV2 and TRBJ2-1 gives the whole variable domain EPEVTQTPSHQVTQMGQEVILRCVPISNHLYFYWYRQILGQKVEFLVSFYNNEISEKSEIFDDQFSVERPDGSNFTLKIRSTKLEDSAMYFCASSEVSYNEQFFGPGTRLTVL.

The chain couples TRBV7-3 to TRBJ1-6; 7 bases align to TRBD1. This CDR3 spans 15 amino acids. The germline V gene has CDR1 SGHTA and CDR2 FQGTGA. The V segment lost 2 bases and the J segment 9 bases; nucleotides outside the gene matches: 7. The chain's CDR3 is CASSLRQGVGSPLHF. DNA for the CDR3: TGTGCCAGCAGCTTACGGCAGGGGGTTGGTTCACCCCTCCACTTT.

This clone has just one count. The chain combines TRBV2 with TRBJ2-2; TRBD2 agrees at 13 bases. The CDR3 spans 14 residues. J was trimmed by 7 bases and V by 10 bases; bases with no gene match: 6. Per the germline V gene, CDR1 is SNHLY and CDR2 is FYNNEI. Written as DNA, the CDR3 is TGTGCCAAGGGACTAGCGGGATCTAACGGGGAGCTGTTTTTT. This sequence encodes CAKGLAGSNGELFF.

The chain joins TRBV19 to TRBJ2-7, with a weak D call TRBD1 (5 bases). The CDR3 spans 16 residues. V dropped 3 bases and J dropped 3 bases, with 18 bases sitting between them. The germline V gene has CDR1 LNHDA and CDR2 SQIVND (reference sequence). CDR3 in DNA: TGTGCCAGTAGTATGATTTCTCGCACAGGTTACTACGAGCAGTACTTC. It encodes CASSMISRTGYYEQYF.

The V and J genes are TRBV19 and TRBJ1-2, with 7 bases fitting TRBD1. This CDR3 contains 13 residues. V shed 9 bases, J shed 9 bases, and the junction held 13 bases outside the gene matches. Germline CDR1 LNHDA, CDR2 SQIVND (reference sequence). In DNA, the CDR3 is TGTGCCAGCCGACAGGGAGTGTTATCTAGCTACACCTTC. Its translation: CASRQGVLSSYTF. The entire variable domain, with the rest obtained from reference TRBV19 and TRBJ1-2, is as follows: DGGITQSPKYLFRKEGQNVTLSCEQNLNHDAMYWYRQDPGQGLRLIYYSQIVNDFQKGDIAEGYSVSREKKESFPLTVTSAQKNPTAFYLCASRQGVLSSYTFGSGTRLTVV.

The chain combines TRBV30 with TRBJ1-3; 8 bases fit TRBD1. This CDR3 has 13 residues. V gave up 7 bases and J gave up 2 bases; unmatched junction bases: 4. Germline V gene sequence: CDR1 GTSNPN, CDR2 SVGIG (reference sequence). As DNA, the CDR3 is TGTGCCTCCAAGACAGGGGCTGGAAACACCATATATTTT. It is translated as CASKTGAGNTIYF.

The rearrangement links TRBV6-6 to TRBJ2-7; D uncertain. Germline V gene data show CDR1 as MNHNY and CDR2 as SVGAGI (reference sequence). This CDR3 spans 14 amino acids. Trimming cost V 6 bases and J 3 bases, with 15 bases left between them. CDR3 in amino acids: CASRRDSSNYEQYF. CDR3 nucleotides: TGTGCCAGCAGACGCGACTCATCTAACTACGAGCAGTACTTC.